The rows below give T cell receptor beta chains drawn from one sample of a study of CD8 T cells in cerebrospinal fluid in Alzheimer's disease. Reprocessing the 10x single-cell sequencing reads, TCRdb reports a single entry for every CDR3 protein and omits DNA. The table counts 950 to 1,200 distinct CDR3 sequences; 15% lies in the top ten. Sequenced: cerebrospinal fluid. These receptors were obtained from a human donor in good health. Each CDR3 is given with its conserved first and last residue. Clone size is not always given. Where it is, it says once, few, many or a class for expanded clones.

medium-sized,TRBV11-3,TRBJ2-1,CASSWGQGGSYNEQFF
medium-sized,TRBV20-1,TRBJ2-3,CSASAGSSNTDTQYF
medium-sized,TRBV6-2/TRBV6-3,TRBJ2-7,CASRHSGQAAGEQYF
medium-sized,TRBV6-4,TRBJ2-5,CASSPDRGETQYF
medium-sized,TRBV20-1,TRBJ2-3,CSARGTEDTQYF
medium-sized,TRBV5-6,TRBJ2-7,CASSFGGTVSSYEQYF
large,TRBV7-2,TRBJ1-1,CASSSGFGSEAFF
large,TRBV4-1,TRBJ1-1,CASSQTGTANTEAFF
medium-sized,TRBV6-2/TRBV6-3,TRBJ1-5,CASSYPEFYQPQHF
large,TRBV20-1,TRBJ1-1,CSANGRQTLISNTEAFF
medium-sized,TRBV29-1,TRBJ1-1,CSVESRQNTEAFF
medium-sized,TRBV20-1,TRBJ2-7,CSASGLAGGRPQYF
medium-sized,TRBV11-2,TRBJ2-7,CASSIDLAGGLSYEQYF
medium-sized,TRBV7-3,TRBJ2-2,CASSLGQIGGELFF
medium-sized,TRBV6-1,TRBJ2-2,CASSEGLAGAPGELFF
medium-sized,TRBV11-3,TRBJ2-3,CASSLDSDTQYF
medium-sized,TRBV7-9,TRBJ1-1,CASSQNRGLNTEAFF
large,TRBV9,TRBJ2-3,CASSAGGGPDTQYF
medium-sized,TRBV11-2,TRBJ2-7,CASSLGTGSYEQYF
medium-sized,TRBV2,TRBJ2-3,CASSEALLVAGSTDTQYF
medium-sized,TRBV2,TRBJ2-3,CASSLAGGLRDTQYF
medium-sized,TRBV6-5,TRBJ2-7,CASSPSGGTYEQYF
medium-sized,TRBV5-6,TRBJ1-5,CASSLGQGPNQPQHF
medium-sized,TRBV21-1,TRBJ2-7,CASRHSGRLLYEQYF
medium-sized,TRBV2,TRBJ2-1,CASSASSGGYNEQFF
medium-sized,TRBV28,TRBJ1-2,CASSPPGVGLYGYTF
NA,TRBV9,TRBJ1-6,CASSVTGGISPLHF
medium-sized,TRBV9,TRBJ2-7,CASSGQGAYEQYF
medium-sized,TRBV3-1,TRBJ1-1,CASSQVSQGANTEAFF
medium-sized,TRBV2,TRBJ2-4,CASIREAKNIQYF
NA,TRBV6-1,TRBJ1-3,CASSERRVGNTIYF